This T cell receptor (beta chain) is drawn from a study of T cells in Graves' hyperthyroidism and ophthalmopathy (dated by TCRdb to the late 2010s). Regarding the complete study: A discovery cohort of about a hundred patients, approximately 45 with Graves' ophthalmopathy and approximately 55 with stable Graves' hyperthyroidism, was used to find distinguishing TCR V-J signatures. The approximately 98 discovery patients were randomly divided into training and test sets at a 7:3 ratio. In over five Graves' hyperthyroidism patients, the study also compared T-cell repertoires from thyroid tissue with T-cell repertoires from blood. Prospective prediction of ophthalmopathy was tested in an independent validation cohort of 18 to 20 hyperthyroidism patients and 15 to 17 patients who later progressed to ophthalmopathy. The paper describes TCR Vbeta CDR3 sequencing of roughly 130 peripheral blood samples, made up of 43 ophthalmopathy patients, 70 to 80 hyperthyroidism patients and 17 progressor patients. Following sampling, methimazole starting at 30 mg daily was given to hyperthyroidism patients, and high-dose intravenous methylprednisolone was given to ophthalmopathy patients.

TCR beta CDR3 regions were amplified from RNA transcripts. For the first round of RT-PCR on the TCR CDR3, the HTBI primer set was used together with the Qiagen OneStep RT-PCR kit. Libraries were constructed in a second round of multiplex PCR, after which size selection and purification were performed. Libraries were sequenced paired-end with 100 bp reads on an Illumina HiSeq2000. In the authors' own workflow: SOAPnuke was used to process the raw data, removing reads that contained adapters or uncalled bases, had a mean Phred below 15, or lacked an exact match to the constant primer or identifier. High-quality paired reads were merged with COPE v1.2.5, and unique nucleotide sequences were defined as clonotypes. Clonotypes were aligned to IMGT TRBV, TRBD and TRBJ reference segments using MiTCR v1.1. The analysis was restricted to V-J combinations with a frequency above 0.0001, which together covered just over 98% of the repertoires. A TCS score was defined as the ratio of F50 (clonal expansion) to E x V (chaos), with BLOSUM62-based TCRdist applied between CDR3 peptides within each V-J. Welch's t-statistics and random forest reduced roughly 530 V-J features to about 13, which were used in a naive Bayes classifier (R e1071). The Morisita-Horn index was used to measure how similar the thyroid and blood repertoires were. Using fastp trimming at Q25 and MiXCR clonotype assembly, TCRdb reanalyzed the public sequencing data and kept in-frame beta chains. Every CDR3 protein is listed once, alongside the most common genes and DNA of its rows. It is TCRdb's table, rather than the study itself, that gives the V and J calls and clone size. The sample has approximately 640,000 distinct CDR3 sequences on record, 45% of them singletons. 7% to 7.5% of the sample rests with the top ten.

About this clonotype itself: Its antigen remains undetermined. Base quality data are lacking; no much larger clone is found one base away.

Overall study outcomes, separate from this receptor: No statistical method was used to fix the sample size in advance, and group allocation was not hidden from the investigators. In validation, the model predicted progression to ophthalmopathy a median of approximately 6.6 months before onset, with roughly 70% sensitivity and about 72% specificity. A model built on a 13 V-J signature distinguished ophthalmopathy from stable hyperthyroidism, reaching roughly 88% sensitivity and approximately 81% specificity in cross-validation and 80%/75% in testing. Most expanded thyroid clonotypes (frequency above 0.001) were also detected in blood, suggesting blood repertoires may reflect thyroid immune responses.

The germline V gene encodes CDR1 LNHNV and CDR2 YYDKDF (reference sequence). The CDR3 spans 15 residues, from the cysteine through the phenylalanine. This entry keeps only the CDR3 DNA: 45 bases, framed from base 1. V trim: 0 bases; J trim: 5 bases; unmatched bases: 6. Patients with uncontrolled infections, other autoimmune diseases, pregnancy or lactation were excluded. Diagnoses were established on the basis of clinical symptoms, serum thyroxine and TRAb, thyroid ultrasound, and orbital computed tomography. Total RNA was extracted using Trizol reagent, and RNA quality was assessed on an Agilent 2100 Bioanalyzer.

The origin of this receptor is an adult man with Graves' disease, either hyperthyroidism or ophthalmopathy (not recorded which). Sequencing input: peripheral blood or thyroid tissue (not recorded which). Here the chain combines TRBV15 and TRBJ2-5; 7 of the junction bases match TRBD2. The DNA reads TGTGCCACCAGCAGAGATAAGACAGCGGGGGAGACCCAGTACTTC. Its protein product is CATSRDKTAGETQYF.